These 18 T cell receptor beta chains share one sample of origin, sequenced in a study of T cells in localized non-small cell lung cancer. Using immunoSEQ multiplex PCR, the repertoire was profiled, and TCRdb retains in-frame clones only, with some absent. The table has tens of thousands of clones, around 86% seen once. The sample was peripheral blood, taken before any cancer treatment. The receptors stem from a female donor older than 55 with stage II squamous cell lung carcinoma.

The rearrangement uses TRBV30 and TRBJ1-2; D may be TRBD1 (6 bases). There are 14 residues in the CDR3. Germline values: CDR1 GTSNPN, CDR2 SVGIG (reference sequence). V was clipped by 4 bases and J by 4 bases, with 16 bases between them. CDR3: CAWTPPGAGYGYTF. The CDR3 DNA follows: TGTGCCTGGACACCCCCGGGGGCCGGCTATGGCTACACCTTC. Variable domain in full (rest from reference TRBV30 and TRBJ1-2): SQTIHQWPATLVQPVGSPLSLECTVEGTSNPNLYWYRQAAGRGLQLLFYSVGIGQISSEVPQNLSASRPQDRQFILSSKKLLLSDSGFYLCAWTPPGAGYGYTFGSGTRLTVV.

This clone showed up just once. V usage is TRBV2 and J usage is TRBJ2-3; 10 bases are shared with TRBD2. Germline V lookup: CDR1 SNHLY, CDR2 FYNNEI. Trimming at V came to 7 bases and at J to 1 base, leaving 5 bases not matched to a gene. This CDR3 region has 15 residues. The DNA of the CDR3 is TGTGCCAGCAAGCGGGGGGGAGCGGGCACAGATACGCAGTATTTT. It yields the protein CASKRGGAGTDTQYF.

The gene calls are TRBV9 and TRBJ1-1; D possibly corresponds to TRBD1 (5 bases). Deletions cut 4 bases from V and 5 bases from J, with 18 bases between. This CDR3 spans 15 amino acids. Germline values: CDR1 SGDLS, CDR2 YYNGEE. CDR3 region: CASSPPRQSGTEAFF. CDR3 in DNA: TGTGCCAGCAGCCCACCCCGACAGTCAGGTACTGAAGCTTTCTTT.

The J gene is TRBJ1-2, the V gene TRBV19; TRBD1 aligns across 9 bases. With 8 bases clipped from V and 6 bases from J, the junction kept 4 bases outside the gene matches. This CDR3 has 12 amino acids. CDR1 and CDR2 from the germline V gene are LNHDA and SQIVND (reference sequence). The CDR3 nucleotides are TGTGCCAGTGCGGACAGGGGAAATGGCTACACCTTC. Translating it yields CASADRGNGYTF.

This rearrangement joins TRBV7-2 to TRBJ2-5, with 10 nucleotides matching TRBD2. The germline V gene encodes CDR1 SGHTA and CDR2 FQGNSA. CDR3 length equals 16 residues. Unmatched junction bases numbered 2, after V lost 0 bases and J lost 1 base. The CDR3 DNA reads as TGTGCCAGCAGCTTAGCTGGACTAGCGGTCCAAGAGACCCAGTACTTC. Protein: CASSLAGLAVQETQYF.

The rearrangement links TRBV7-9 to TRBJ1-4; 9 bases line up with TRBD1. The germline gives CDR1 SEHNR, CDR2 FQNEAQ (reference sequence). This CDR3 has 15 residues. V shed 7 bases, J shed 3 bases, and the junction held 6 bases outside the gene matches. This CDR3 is CASNLWTGANEKLFF. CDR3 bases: TGTGCCAGCAACCTGTGGACAGGGGCTAATGAAAAACTGTTTTTT. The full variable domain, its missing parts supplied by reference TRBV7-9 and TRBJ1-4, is DTGVSQNPRHKITKRGQNVTFRCDPISEHNRLYWYRQTLGQGPEFLTYFQNEAQLEKSRLLSDRFSAERPKGSFSTLEIQRTEQGDSAMYLCASNLWTGANEKLFFGSGTQLSVL.

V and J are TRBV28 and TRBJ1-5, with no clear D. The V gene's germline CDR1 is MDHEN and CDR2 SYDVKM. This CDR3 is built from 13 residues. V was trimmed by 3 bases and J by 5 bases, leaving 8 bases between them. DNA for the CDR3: TGTGCCAGCAGTTTGCGAGGTTATCAGCCCCAGCATTTT. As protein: CASSLRGYQPQHF.

CDR3 DNA sequence: TGTGCCATCAGTGAGTCTGGAGCAACGAACACTGAAGCTTTCTTT. Its translation: CAISESGATNTEAFF. This chain links TRBV10-3 with TRBJ1-1; unclear D gene. CDR3 length: 15 residues. The germline V gene has CDR1 ENHRY and CDR2 SYGVKD. V was clipped by 0 bases and J by 1 base, with 9 bases between them.

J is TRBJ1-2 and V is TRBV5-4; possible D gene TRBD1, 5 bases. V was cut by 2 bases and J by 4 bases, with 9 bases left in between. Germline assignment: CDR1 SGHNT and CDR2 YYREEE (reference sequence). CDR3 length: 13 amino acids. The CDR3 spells CASSFIDSYGYTF. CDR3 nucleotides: TGTGCCAGCAGCTTCATTGACAGCTATGGCTACACCTTC.

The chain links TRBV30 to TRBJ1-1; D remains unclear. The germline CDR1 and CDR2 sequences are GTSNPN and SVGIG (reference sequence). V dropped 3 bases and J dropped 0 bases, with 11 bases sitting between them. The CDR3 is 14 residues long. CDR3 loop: CAWSEAGMNTEAFF. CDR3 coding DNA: TGTGCCTGGAGCGAGGCGGGAATGAACACTGAAGCTTTCTTT. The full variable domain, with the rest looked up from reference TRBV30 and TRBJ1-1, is SQTIHQWPATLVQPVGSPLSLECTVEGTSNPNLYWYRQAAGRGLQLLFYSVGIGQISSEVPQNLSASRPQDRQFILSSKKLLLSDSGFYLCAWSEAGMNTEAFFGQGTRLTVV.

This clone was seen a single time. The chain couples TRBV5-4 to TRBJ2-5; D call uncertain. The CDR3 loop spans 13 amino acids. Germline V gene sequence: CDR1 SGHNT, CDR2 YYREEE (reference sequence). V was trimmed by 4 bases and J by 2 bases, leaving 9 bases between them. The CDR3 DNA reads TGTGCCAGCAGCGTGATCGGACAAGAGACCCAGTACTTC. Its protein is CASSVIGQETQYF. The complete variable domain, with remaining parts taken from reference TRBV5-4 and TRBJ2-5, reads ETGVTQSPTHLIKTRGQQVTLRCSSQSGHNTVSWYQQALGQGPQFIFQYYREEENGRGNFPPRFSGLQFPNYSSELNVNALELDDSALYLCASSVIGQETQYFGPGTRLLVL.

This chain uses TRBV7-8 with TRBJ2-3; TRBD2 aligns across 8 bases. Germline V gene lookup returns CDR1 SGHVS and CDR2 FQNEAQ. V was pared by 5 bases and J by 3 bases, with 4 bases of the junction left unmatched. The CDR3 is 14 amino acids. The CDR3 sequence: CASSVGRATDTQYF. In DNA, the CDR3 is TGTGCCAGCAGCGTCGGGAGGGCTACAGATACGCAGTATTTT.

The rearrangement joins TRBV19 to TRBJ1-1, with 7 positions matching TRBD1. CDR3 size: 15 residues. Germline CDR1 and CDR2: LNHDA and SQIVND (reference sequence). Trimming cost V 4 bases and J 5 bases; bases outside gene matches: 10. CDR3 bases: TGTGCCAGTAGTAAACAAGACAGGGCGGGTACTGAAGCTTTCTTT. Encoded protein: CASSKQDRAGTEAFF.

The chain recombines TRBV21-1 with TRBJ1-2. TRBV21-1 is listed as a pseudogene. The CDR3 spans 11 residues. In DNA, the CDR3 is TGTGCCAGCAGCGGGGTCGAGGGCTACACCTTC. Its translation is CASSGVEGYTF.

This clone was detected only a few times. The CDR3 sequence is CASSSREGVKGYTF. CDR3 DNA sequence: TGCGCCAGCAGCTCAAGAGAAGGGGTTAAGGGCTACACCTTC. The rearrangement uses TRBV4-1 and TRBJ1-2; tentative D call: TRBD1 (5 bases). Germline loops: CDR1 MGHRA, CDR2 YSYEKL. This CDR3 is 14 amino acids long. The ends were cut back, 5 bases at V and 8 bases at J, with 18 bases in the middle.

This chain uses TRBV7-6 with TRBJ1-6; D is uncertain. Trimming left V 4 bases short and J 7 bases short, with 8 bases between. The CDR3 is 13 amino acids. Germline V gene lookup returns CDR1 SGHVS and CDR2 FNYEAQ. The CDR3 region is CASSSTGNSPLHF. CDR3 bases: TGTGCCAGCAGCTCGACGGGGAATTCACCCCTCCACTTT. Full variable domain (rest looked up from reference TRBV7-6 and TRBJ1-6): GAGVSQSPRYKVTKRGQDVALRCDPISGHVSLYWYRQALGQGPEFLTYFNYEAQQDKSGLPNDRFSAERPEGSISTLTIQRTEQRDSAMYRCASSSTGNSPLHFGNGTRLTVT.

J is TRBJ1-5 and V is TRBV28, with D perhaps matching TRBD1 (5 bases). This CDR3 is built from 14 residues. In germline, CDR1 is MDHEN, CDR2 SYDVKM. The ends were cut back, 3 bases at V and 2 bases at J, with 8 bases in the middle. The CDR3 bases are TGTGCCAGCAGTTTGGGGGGAGGCAATCAGCCCCAGCATTTT. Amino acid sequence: CASSLGGGNQPQHF.

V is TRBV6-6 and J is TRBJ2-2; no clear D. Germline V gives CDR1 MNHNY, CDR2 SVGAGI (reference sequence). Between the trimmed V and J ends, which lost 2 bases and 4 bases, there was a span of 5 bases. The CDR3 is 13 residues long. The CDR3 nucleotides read TGTGCCAGCAGTTACGTGTCCACCGGGGAGCTGTTTTTT. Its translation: CASSYVSTGELFF.